This TCR beta chain is from a study of radiation and T cells in renal cell carcinoma. As to this clone: The sample holds other DNA sequences that translate to the same CDR3.

The table came from immunoSEQ multiplex PCR; TCRdb's copy has only in-frame clones and leaves some out. The sample holds approximately 51,000 clones, roughly 84% seen once. Noted time point: baseline pretreatment blood. Treatment here: 15 Gy SBRT to primary tumor, nephrectomy 4 weeks later. This CDR3 region has 13 residues. The V gene's germline CDR1 is MNHEY and CDR2 SVGAGI. Trimming shortened V by 5 bases and J by 4 bases, and 9 bases separated the two germline ends. The chain links TRBV6-5 to TRBJ1-5; tentative D call: TRBD1 (6 bases). The receptor was derived from a woman aged 65 to 85 with renal cell carcinoma. The material was blood, obtained from a patient whose treatment included radiotherapy and nephrectomy. This chain's CDR3 is CASSGQQNQPQHF. The CDR3 region has the DNA TGTGCCAGCAGTGGACAGCAAAATCAGCCCCAGCATTTT.